The TCR beta chain under discussion was sequenced for a study of human T cells and chemical hapten exposure. For the study at large: Diphenylcyclopropenone, dosed weekly to the scalp, was given to patients throughout the roughly 25-week study.

Study outcomes and limitations: DPC sensitization did not alter TCRs above 1 in 1000 frequency.

The sample holds many counts of this clonotype. Its antigen is still unknown. V lost 2 bases and J 0 bases, leaving 2 bases between the germline ends. The CDR3 runs to 12 residues. Per germline, CDR1 SGHDN and CDR2 FVKESK. Documented time point: patch test 3, about 24 weeks after DPC sensitization. Stated treatment: therapeutic diphenylcyclopropenone sensitization with weekly scalp DPC. Unique molecular identifiers were affixed to discrete cDNA molecules within the library. Each CDR3 protein is one row after TCRdb ran MiXCR on the RACE reads. The table shows about 58,000 distinct CDR3 sequences, with around 12% occurring only once.

The input for sequencing was whole blood, taken in connection with sensitization to the hapten diphenylcyclopropenone (DPC). This receptor was identified in a man aged 25 to 40 with alopecia areata. Some clones in this sample may be carry-over from other donors' samples. This chain uses TRBV14 with TRBJ2-7, with D uncertain. CDR3 protein: CASSQSSYEQYF. CDR3 nucleotide sequence: TGTGCCAGCAGCCAAAGCTCCTACGAGCAGTACTTC.